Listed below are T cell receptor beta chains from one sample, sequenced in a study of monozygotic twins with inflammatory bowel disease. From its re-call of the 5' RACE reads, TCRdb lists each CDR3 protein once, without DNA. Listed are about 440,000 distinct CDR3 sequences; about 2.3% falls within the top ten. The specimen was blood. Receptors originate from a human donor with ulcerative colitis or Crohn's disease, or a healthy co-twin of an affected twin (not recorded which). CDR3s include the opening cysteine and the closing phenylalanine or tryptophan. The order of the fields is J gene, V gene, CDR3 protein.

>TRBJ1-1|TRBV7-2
CASSLVKVTEAFF
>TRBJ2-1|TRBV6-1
CASDRVSYNEQFF
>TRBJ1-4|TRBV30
CAWSSGQTNEKLFF
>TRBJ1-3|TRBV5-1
CASSLDPSAGNTIYF
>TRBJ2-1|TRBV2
CASARSGGAYNEQFF
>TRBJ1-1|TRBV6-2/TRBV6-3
CASSYPLKNTEAFF
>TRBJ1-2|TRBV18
CASSPPGSYYGYTF
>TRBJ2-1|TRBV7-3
CASSLTSNNEQFF
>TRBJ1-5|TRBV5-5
CASSLEPAQPQHF
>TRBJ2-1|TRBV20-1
CSAMGVGGGVDEQFF
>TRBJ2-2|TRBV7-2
CPSSLPGGPGNTGELFF
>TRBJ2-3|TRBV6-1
CASSPTWARKDTQYF
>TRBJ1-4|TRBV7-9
CASTLSGRGTNEKLFF
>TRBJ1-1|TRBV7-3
CASSLNTGGTEAFF
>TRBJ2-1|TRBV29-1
CSVVSPASGASYNEQFF